A single sample is the source of the 28 T cell receptor beta chains below, sequenced in a study of human T cells and chemical hapten exposure. Time point described: pre-sensitization, week 0. Indicated treatment: therapeutic diphenylcyclopropenone sensitization with weekly scalp DPC. TCRdb passed the RACE reads through MiXCR, listing each CDR3 protein once. The sample contains some 300,000 distinct CDR3 sequences, 5.5% of which appear only once. This material consisted of whole blood, taken in connection with sensitization to the hapten diphenylcyclopropenone (DPC). All receptors come from a woman aged 18-29 years with alopecia areata. Some clones in this sample may be carry-over from other donors' samples.

In this sample, this clonotype turned up a few times. The chain employs TRBV12-3 or TRBV12-4 and TRBJ1-4; tentative D call: TRBD1 (6 bases). The CDR3 loop spans 14 amino acids. Trimming removed 8 bases from V and 6 bases from J, with 16 bases in between. CDR3 residues: CASGLTGGDEKLFF. CDR3 bases: TGTGCCAGCGGCTTGACAGGAGGGGATGAAAAACTGTTTTTT.

This clonotype has just a few counts. The CDR3 sequence: CASSTKGSYGYTF. The CDR3 nucleotides read TGCGCCAGCAGCACCAAGGGGAGCTATGGCTACACCTTC. V and J are TRBV5-1 and TRBJ1-2; D is perhaps TRBD1 (5 bases). Deletions cut 4 bases from V and 4 bases from J, with 11 bases between. This CDR3 region has 13 residues. Germline V CDR1 and CDR2: SGHRS, YFSETQ.

The CDR3 loop is CASSQRGSQETQYF. In nucleotides, the CDR3 is TGTGCCAGCAGCCAAAGGGGATCGCAAGAGACCCAGTACTTC. The chain couples TRBV3-1 to TRBJ2-5, with a tentative D call TRBD1 (5 bases). Trimming left V 2 bases short and J 2 bases short, with 9 bases between. The CDR3 runs 14 residues. The germline V gene encodes CDR1 LGHDT and CDR2 YNNKEL (reference sequence).

The chain employs TRBV20-1 and TRBJ2-1; 12 bases fit TRBD2. The germline V gene has CDR1 DFQATT and CDR2 SNEGSKA (reference sequence). Trimming took 6 bases from V and 6 from J; bases not matched to a gene: 9. The CDR3 contains 15 residues. The CDR3 coding sequence is TGCAGTGCCCCGACCCCTAGCGGGGGGGCCAATGAGCAGTTCTTC. This sequence encodes CSAPTPSGGANEQFF.

The sample holds many counts of this clonotype. The chain employs TRBV12-3 or TRBV12-4 and TRBJ1-4; 7 nucleotides match TRBD1. CDR3 length equals 15 residues. V shed 3 bases, J shed 5 bases, and the junction held 6 bases outside the gene matches. CDR3 residues: CASSFSGTENEKLFF. The CDR3 bases are TGTGCCAGCAGTTTCTCCGGGACAGAGAATGAAAAACTGTTTTTT.

This clonotype has ten or more counts. This sequence joins TRBV5-1 and TRBJ2-7, with D perhaps assigned TRBD1 or TRBD2 (6 bases each). CDR3 length equals 13 residues. Germline CDR1 and CDR2: SGHRS and YFSETQ. The ends were cut back, 5 bases at V and 5 bases at J, with 14 bases in the middle. CDR3 sequence: CASRDPRGDEQYF. In DNA, the CDR3 is TGCGCCAGCAGGGATCCGAGGGGGGACGAGCAGTACTTC.

V is TRBV10-3 and J is TRBJ2-5, with D tentatively TRBD2 (5 bases). Germline loops: CDR1 ENHRY, CDR2 SYGVKD. The length of the CDR3 is 14 residues. Trimming pared 6 bases from V and 2 bases from J, leaving 13 bases between. The CDR3 coding sequence is TGTGCCATCAGATCCCCCGGGGTTCAAGAGACCCAGTACTTC. Amino acids: CAIRSPGVQETQYF.

Only a few counts were recorded for this clonotype. The J gene is TRBJ2-1, the V gene TRBV12-5, with D possibly being TRBD2 (5 bases). Looked up from germline, CDR1 is LGHNT and CDR2 is FRNRAP. The V gene lost 5 bases and the J gene lost 8 bases, with 19 bases spanning the gap. The CDR3 is 15 amino acids. The CDR3 spells CASGPPVSRGHEQFF. For the CDR3, the DNA is TGTGCTAGTGGTCCGCCGGTGAGTCGGGGTCATGAGCAGTTCTTC.

This clonotype was observed a handful of times. J is TRBJ2-7 and V is TRBV27; D might be TRBD2 (7 bases). This CDR3 is 13 amino acids long. Trimming stripped 6 bases from V and 3 bases from J, with 12 bases between. Germline CDR1 is MNHEY and CDR2 is SMNVEV (reference sequence). The CDR3 nucleotides read TGTGCCAGCAGCCAGGGAGGGGGCTACGAGCAGTACTTC. Protein product: CASSQGGGYEQYF.

This clonotype has ten or more counts. The chain combines TRBV29-1 with TRBJ2-6, with D possibly matching TRBD2 (6 bases). Germline values: CDR1 SQVTM, CDR2 ANQGSEA. The CDR3 extends over 12 amino acids. V was pared by 3 bases and J by 7 bases, with 7 bases between. The DNA of the CDR3 is TGCAGCGTTGAGGAGGGTGCCAACGTCCTGACTTTC. Amino acids: CSVEEGANVLTF.

This clonotype has more than one count but fewer than ten. This chain joins TRBV7-2 and TRBJ1-2; 8 bases align to TRBD1. From germline, CDR1 is SGHTA and CDR2 FQGNSA. J was trimmed by 3 bases and V by 6 bases; bases with no gene match: 6. The length of the CDR3 is 14 residues. CDR3 nucleotides: TGTGCCAGCAGTCCCCCAGGGGGCCACTATGGCTACACCTTC. It specifies CASSPPGGHYGYTF.

This clonotype was picked up many times. The chain couples TRBV5-1 to TRBJ2-6; 8 bases align to TRBD1. Germline CDR1 is SGHRS and CDR2 is YFSETQ. This CDR3 region has 18 residues. J lost 1 base, V lost 4 bases, and 10 bases had no gene match. The CDR3 DNA sequence: TGCGCCAGCAGCCCCTTTGACCAGGGGGCTTCTGGGGCCAACGTCCTGACTTTC. Protein sequence: CASSPFDQGASGANVLTF.

The chain carries TRBV6-2 or TRBV6-3 and TRBJ2-7; no clear D. Trimming pared 5 bases from V and 2 bases from J, leaving 16 bases between. In germline, CDR1 is MNHEY, CDR2 SVGEGT. CDR3 length: 15 amino acids. The CDR3 region has the DNA TGTGCCAGCAGTAGACCATCACGGGCCCCCTACGAGCAGTACTTC. This gives the protein CASSRPSRAPYEQYF.

In its sample, this clonotype was seen many times. The V gene is TRBV20-1, the J gene TRBJ1-1; 10 nucleotides line up with TRBD1. The CDR3 covers 14 residues. Trimming removed 4 bases from V and 1 base from J; junction bases left unmatched: 3. Germline assignment: CDR1 DFQATT and CDR2 SNEGSKA (reference sequence). The CDR3, as DNA: TGCAGTGCTAAGACAGGGGGCTGGAACACTGAAGCTTTCTTT. Protein: CSAKTGGWNTEAFF.

This clonotype was counted many times. This chain's CDR3 is CSVEVRGLGTEAFF. CDR3 nucleotides: TGCAGCGTTGAAGTACGCGGCCTGGGTACTGAAGCTTTCTTT. The gene calls are TRBV29-1 and TRBJ1-1, with unresolved D. V was clipped by 1 base and J by 5 bases, with 14 bases between them. The CDR3 has 14 residues. The germline CDR1 and CDR2 sequences are SQVTM and ANQGSEA.

Ten or more counts support this clonotype. The chain is built from TRBV7-2 and TRBJ1-2; 7 nucleotides agree with TRBD1. CDR1 is SGHTA, CDR2 FQGNSA, per germline. V lost 2 bases, J lost 6 bases, and 12 bases stayed unmatched. The CDR3 totals 16 residues. The CDR3 loop is CASSLSSSGGVDGYTF. DNA of the CDR3: TGTGCCAGCAGCTTAAGTTCATCAGGGGGTGTCGATGGCTACACCTTC.

This clonotype was recorded many times. J is TRBJ2-1 and V is TRBV3-1, with D possibly being TRBD2 (5 bases). CDR3 size: 15 residues. V gave up 3 bases and J gave up 9 bases, with 18 bases separating them. The germline gives CDR1 LGHDT, CDR2 YNNKEL (reference sequence). The chain's CDR3 is CASSHLGEQRGEQFF. Here the CDR3 DNA reads TGTGCCAGCAGCCATCTCGGGGAACAACGGGGTGAGCAGTTCTTC.

This clonotype was seen a handful of times. The genes are TRBV20-1 and TRBJ2-1; 11 nucleotides match TRBD2. V shed 6 bases and J 3 bases; nucleotides not matched to a gene: 4. Germline V gene sequence: CDR1 DFQATT, CDR2 SNEGSKA (reference sequence). This CDR3 is built from 14 residues. CDR3 residues: CSAQTSGVYNEQFF. CDR3 nucleotides: TGCAGTGCCCAGACTAGCGGGGTCTACAATGAGCAGTTCTTC.

The V call is TRBV6-5, the J call TRBJ1-6; D remains ambiguous. Germline lookup yields CDR1 MNHEY and CDR2 SVGAGI. Between the trimmed V and J ends, which lost 7 bases and 7 bases, there was a span of 14 bases. This CDR3 comprises 14 residues. CDR3 sequence reads: CASNLEGGNSPLHF. CDR3 bases: TGTGCCAGCAACCTAGAGGGAGGGAATTCACCCCTCCACTTT.

This clonotype was observed a handful of times. The chain has TRBV15 and TRBJ2-3, with TRBD2 matching over 8 bases. The CDR3 has 18 residues. V lost 3 bases to trimming and J lost 1 base; unmatched junction nucleotides: 12. Germline lookup yields CDR1 LNHNV and CDR2 YYDKDF (reference sequence). The CDR3 spells CATSSDLVAGGRTDTQYF. The CDR3 DNA reads TGTGCCACCAGCAGCGACCTAGTGGCGGGGGGTCGCACAGATACGCAGTATTTT.

The sample holds many counts of this clonotype. At one boundary the junction diverges from the germline segment, which might be a read error. The chain couples TRBV14 to TRBJ1-1; D remains ambiguous. Looked up from germline, CDR1 is SGHDN and CDR2 is FVKESK. This CDR3 contains 12 residues. Here the CDR3 reads CVSGESYTEAFF. CDR3 DNA: TGTGTCAGCGGGGAGTCCTACACTGAAGCTTTCTTT.

This clonotype was observed at least ten times. This chain joins TRBV12-3 or TRBV12-4 and TRBJ1-6, with D unresolved. V dropped 5 bases and J dropped 11 bases, with 13 bases sitting between them. The CDR3 runs 13 residues. CDR3 sequence: CASSPHISAPLHF. The CDR3 coding sequence is TGTGCCAGCAGTCCCCATATATCAGCACCCCTCCACTTT.

V is TRBV5-4 and J is TRBJ2-1; 12 positions match TRBD2. This CDR3 has 16 amino acids. Germline V CDR1 and CDR2: SGHNT, YYREEE (reference sequence). V was pared by 0 bases and J by 15 bases, with 13 bases of the junction left unmatched. CDR3 sequence: CASSLDGLAGRNKGFF. In nucleotides, the CDR3 is TGTGCCAGCAGCTTGGACGGACTAGCGGGGCGAAATAAGGGGTTCTTC.

There are many counts of this clonotype. J is TRBJ2-7 and V is TRBV12-3 or TRBV12-4, with D perhaps given as TRBD1 or TRBD2 (5 bases each). V dropped 1 base and J dropped 3 bases, with 10 bases sitting between them. This CDR3 contains 14 residues. The CDR3 loop is CASSLGGQGYEQYF. DNA for the CDR3: TGTGCCAGCAGTTTAGGAGGGCAGGGCTACGAGCAGTACTTC.

Points on this clonotype: Given a much more abundant clone one base away, this may be a read error. V and J are TRBV7-9 and TRBJ2-7; TRBD2 aligns across 8 bases. V lost 7 bases, J lost 2 bases, and 10 bases stayed unmatched. This CDR3 spans 15 amino acids. Looked up from germline, CDR1 is SEHNR and CDR2 is FQNEAQ (reference sequence). CDR3: CASTSTGGTTYEQYF. CDR3 sequence (DNA): TGTGCCAGCACCTCCACGGGGGGGACCACCTACGAGCAGTACTTC.

The V and J genes are TRBV4-3 and TRBJ2-3, with 11 bases fitting TRBD2. The length of the CDR3 is 16 residues. The V gene end was trimmed by 3 bases and the J gene end by 6 bases; junction bases not matched to a gene: 8. CDR1 and CDR2 from the germline V gene are LGHNA and YSLEER. The CDR3 DNA reads TGCGCCAGCAGCCAGCATCGGGCTAGCGGGGGGGATACGCAGTATTTT. This translates into CASSQHRASGGDTQYF.

V usage is TRBV15 and J usage is TRBJ2-6; no firm D call. Germline CDR1 reads LNHNV; CDR2 reads YYDKDF (reference sequence). V was shortened by 4 bases and J by 4 bases, with 17 bases between the two germline ends. The CDR3 spans 17 residues. The CDR3 loop is CATSKVRHGAGANVLTF. Written as DNA, the CDR3 is TGTGCCACCAGCAAAGTCCGGCATGGAGCCGGGGCCAACGTCCTGACTTTC.

This clonotype turned up a few times. The genes are TRBV13 and TRBJ2-1, with a weak D call TRBD1 (6 bases). The germline gives CDR1 PRHDT, CDR2 FYEKMQ (reference sequence). The CDR3 sequence is 16 residues long. Trimming removed 4 bases from V and 8 bases from J, with 21 bases in between. The CDR3: CASSSDPGHHYDEQFF. DNA for the CDR3: TGTGCCAGCAGCTCAGACCCGGGACATCACTATGATGAGCAGTTCTTC.